These 26 T cell receptor beta chains were all obtained from the same sample, sequenced in a study of T cell responses to AZD1222 COVID-19 vaccine. Method: immunoSEQ multiplex PCR; TCRdb's copy keeps in-frame clones and lacks some. The data contain just under 35,000 clones, 70% to 90% of them singletons. The source material was peripheral blood, sampled 28 days after the second AZD1222 dose. The receptors were sampled from an adult who received the AZD1222 COVID-19 vaccine.

The J gene is TRBJ2-5, the V gene TRBV28; 9 bases agree with TRBD1. J gave up 5 bases and V 5 bases, and 9 bases lay outside the gene matches. The germline gives CDR1 MDHEN, CDR2 SYDVKM. The CDR3 runs to 15 residues. The CDR3: CASSRPGQGLETQYF. The CDR3 bases are TGTGCCAGCAGTCGGCCGGGACAGGGACTGGAGACCCAGTACTTC.

The J gene is TRBJ2-6, the V gene TRBV4-1; 11 nucleotides line up with TRBD2. The ends lost 4 bases at V and 1 base at J; junction bases unmatched: 15. Germline values: CDR1 MGHRA, CDR2 YSYEKL. This CDR3 comprises 21 residues. CDR3 coding DNA: TGCGCCAGCAGCCTGGACACCAGAAGACTAGCGGGGCGTTCTGGGGCCAACGTCCTGACTTTC. Protein sequence: CASSLDTRRLAGRSGANVLTF.

Here the CDR3 DNA reads TGTGCCAGCAGTGAAGCGGGGTTGAACACTGAAGCTTTCTTT. Protein: CASSEAGLNTEAFF. The V call is TRBV2, the J call TRBJ1-1, with D unresolved. Germline CDR1 SNHLY, CDR2 FYNNEI. This CDR3 has 14 residues. Trimming stripped 0 bases from V and 0 bases from J, with 5 bases between.

The chain uses TRBV18 and TRBJ2-1; TRBD2 might be the D (5 bases). The ends were cut back, 6 bases at V and 5 bases at J, with 17 bases in the middle. Per the germline V gene, CDR1 is KGHSH and CDR2 is LQKENI. The CDR3 length is 15 residues. The CDR3 loop is CASSSSLGGDNEQFF. The DNA of the CDR3 is TGTGCCAGCTCCTCCTCCTTAGGAGGCGACAATGAGCAGTTCTTC.

This clone showed up just a few times. The J gene is TRBJ2-5, the V gene TRBV19; possible D gene TRBD1, 6 bases. Trimming shortened V by 4 bases and J by 14 bases, and 17 bases separated the two germline ends. This CDR3 is built from 12 residues. From germline, CDR1 is LNHDA and CDR2 SQIVND (reference sequence). The CDR3 nucleotides are TGTGCCAGTAGTAACACGGGACACCCGAAATACTTC. It encodes CASSNTGHPKYF.

The chain links TRBV27 to TRBJ1-6; D ambiguous. V lost 5 bases and J 8 bases, leaving 7 bases between the germline ends. This CDR3 contains 12 residues. Per germline, CDR1 MNHEY and CDR2 SMNVEV (reference sequence). The CDR3 DNA follows: TGTGCCAGCAGTCCGACGGATTCACCCCTCCACTTT. Protein product: CASSPTDSPLHF.

This chain joins TRBV4-2 and TRBJ2-6, with D unclear. Germline assignment: CDR1 LGHNA and CDR2 YNFKEQ. Deletions cut 1 base from V and 0 bases from J, with 7 bases between. This CDR3 region has 16 residues. CDR3 residues: CASSQVSASGANVLTF. In DNA form, the CDR3 reads TGTGCCAGCAGCCAAGTTTCAGCCTCTGGGGCCAACGTCCTGACTTTC.

The chain employs TRBV3-1 (or the pseudogene TRBV3-2) and TRBJ1-1; D is unresolved. Trimming took 5 bases from V and 5 from J, leaving 9 bases between them. The CDR3 is 12 residues long. CDR1 and CDR2 (germline): LGHDT, YNNKEL (reference sequence). The DNA of the CDR3 is TGTGCCAGCAGCGCCCGGGCTACTGAAGCTTTCTTT. This gives the protein CASSARATEAFF.

This sequence joins TRBV9 and TRBJ2-3; TRBD1 matches 10 bases. This CDR3 contains 14 residues. Per germline, CDR1 SGDLS and CDR2 YYNGEE. V shed 5 bases and J 3 bases; nucleotides not matched to a gene: 3. The CDR3 sequence is CASRGDRGTDTQYF. Written as DNA, the CDR3 is TGTGCCAGCAGGGGGGACAGGGGAACAGATACGCAGTATTTT.

The V gene is TRBV6-4, the J gene TRBJ2-7; 11 nucleotides align to TRBD1. Per the germline V gene, CDR1 is MRHNA and CDR2 is SNTAGT. V lost 6 bases and J lost 1; bases outside the gene matches: 2. The CDR3 is made up of 14 amino acids. CDR3 protein: CASSGQGASYEQYF. Here the CDR3 DNA reads TGTGCCAGCAGCGGACAGGGGGCTTCCTACGAGCAGTACTTC.

The table lists this clone with a count of one. The chain is built from TRBV7-8 and TRBJ2-5; 11 bases are shared with TRBD2. Germline V gives CDR1 SGHVS, CDR2 FQNEAQ. The CDR3 spans 15 residues. V trimming: 5 bases; J trimming: 4 bases; junction bases outside the gene matches: 6. This CDR3 reads CASSTMTSGAETQYF. CDR3 sequence (DNA): TGTGCCAGCAGCACAATGACTAGCGGGGCAGAGACCCAGTACTTC.

The chain couples TRBV3-1 (or the pseudogene TRBV3-2) to TRBJ1-2, with 8 nucleotides matching TRBD1. Germline V CDR1 and CDR2: LGHDT, YNNKEL (reference sequence). The CDR3 is 14 residues long. The J segment lost 3 bases and the V segment lost 5 bases, leaving 5 bases of the junction unmatched. The chain's CDR3 is CASSARGQDYGYTF. CDR3 DNA: TGTGCCAGCAGCGCCAGGGGGCAGGACTATGGCTACACCTTC.

J is TRBJ2-5 and V is TRBV30; D is uncertain. Deletions cut 4 bases from V and 5 bases from J, with 14 bases between. CDR3 size: 13 residues. Germline CDR1 is GTSNPN and CDR2 is SVGIG (reference sequence). For the CDR3, the DNA is TGTGCCTGGATCCCCTCGCTCGGGGAGACCCAGTACTTC. Translation: CAWIPSLGETQYF.

The rearrangement links TRBV5-4 to TRBJ2-3; D remains ambiguous. Germline V gives CDR1 SGHNT, CDR2 YYREEE (reference sequence). The V end lost 2 bases, the J end lost 4 bases, and 8 bases lay between the germline ends. This CDR3 is built from 13 residues. DNA of the CDR3: TGTGCCAGCAGCTTAGCCCTCTCAGATACGCAGTATTTT. Residues: CASSLALSDTQYF.

The rearrangement uses TRBV6-1 and TRBJ1-2; the match to TRBD1 covers 9 bases. CDR1 is MNHNS, CDR2 SASEGT, per germline. The V segment lost 3 bases and the J segment 1 base; nucleotides outside the gene matches: 3. This CDR3 spans 15 amino acids. CDR3 sequence reads: CASSDPGQGNYGYTF. CDR3 sequence (DNA): TGTGCCAGCAGTGACCCGGGACAGGGTAACTATGGCTACACCTTC.

The chain uses TRBV28 and TRBJ2-2; a weak D match, TRBD1 (6 bases). V gave up 5 bases and J gave up 1 base, with 14 bases separating them. CDR1 and CDR2 (germline): MDHEN, SYDVKM. This CDR3 region has 16 residues. The CDR3 DNA reads TGTGCCAGCAGTCTGCCGGGACAAATGAACACCGGGGAGCTGTTTTTT. It translates to CASSLPGQMNTGELFF.

The chain is built from TRBV9 and TRBJ2-6; possible D gene TRBD1, 5 bases. Germline-derived CDR1 and CDR2 are SGDLS and YYNGEE. The CDR3 covers 20 residues. V lost 4 bases and J lost 4, with 27 bases in between. The DNA of the CDR3 is TGTGCCAGCAGCCCCGAGTCCGTGCCAGGGTTTATTAGGGGGGCCAACGTCCTGACTTTC. It encodes CASSPESVPGFIRGANVLTF.

The chain recombines TRBV7-2 with TRBJ2-3; TRBD1 agrees at 8 bases. The CDR3 is 18 amino acids. V dropped 2 bases and J dropped 5; count of bases not matched to a gene: 15. Germline V gene sequence: CDR1 SGHTA, CDR2 FQGNSA. Here the CDR3 DNA reads TGTGCCAGCAGCTTAAAGCCGACAGGGGAAAAGAGTGGAGATACGCAGTATTTT. This encodes CASSLKPTGEKSGDTQYF.

The rearrangement joins TRBV18 to TRBJ2-7; D might be TRBD1 (5 bases). Germline lookup yields CDR1 KGHSH and CDR2 LQKENI. V lost 2 bases, J lost 9 bases, and 17 bases lay in between. The CDR3 runs to 14 residues. CDR3 DNA sequence: TGTGCCAGCTCACCAATGGATCGGGCCCAGGGGCAGTACTTC. Protein product: CASSPMDRAQGQYF.

In DNA form, the CDR3 reads TGTGCCAGCAGCTCCGGACTAGCGGGGAGGCAAGAGACCCAGTACTTC. Amino acids: CASSSGLAGRQETQYF. The chain employs TRBV7-2 and TRBJ2-5; 12 bases align to TRBD2. Germline CDR1 SGHTA, CDR2 FQGNSA. The length of the CDR3 is 16 residues. V shed 4 bases, J shed 2 bases, and the junction held 5 bases outside the gene matches.

The gene calls are TRBV5-1 and TRBJ1-2; 9 positions match TRBD1. This CDR3 is built from 14 residues. Germline V gene sequence: CDR1 SGHRS, CDR2 YFSETQ. Trimming removed 4 bases from V and 7 bases from J; junction bases left unmatched: 8. The CDR3 DNA sequence: TGCGCCAGCAGCACACGGACAGGGGAAGGTGGCTACACCTTC. Translation gives CASSTRTGEGGYTF.

The V call is TRBV3-1 (or the pseudogene TRBV3-2), the J call TRBJ2-5; unclear D gene. This CDR3 is built from 11 residues. The germline CDR1 and CDR2 sequences are LGHDT and YNNKEL (reference sequence). V gave up 6 bases and J gave up 1 base, with 3 bases separating them. The CDR3 coding sequence is TGTGCCAGCAGGAGCCAAGAGACCCAGTACTTC. Translating it yields CASRSQETQYF.

The J gene is TRBJ2-7, the V gene TRBV6-5; the D gene is possibly TRBD2 (6 bases). The germline V gene has CDR1 MNHEY and CDR2 SVGAGI. The V end lost 3 bases, the J end lost 2 bases, and 17 bases lay between the germline ends. The CDR3 sequence is 16 residues long. CDR3 in amino acids: CASSYLRGGGPYEQYF. The DNA of the CDR3 is TGTGCCAGCAGTTATCTCCGGGGCGGAGGGCCCTACGAGCAGTACTTC.

The rearrangement uses TRBV2 and TRBJ1-1; a weak D match, TRBD1 (6 bases). CDR1 and CDR2 (germline): SNHLY, FYNNEI. The V and J ends lost 6 bases and 5 bases respectively, with 34 bases between them. The CDR3 totals 20 residues. The CDR3 spells CASSDPTGHDVERSETEAFF. The CDR3 DNA follows: TGTGCCAGCAGCGATCCGACGGGACATGATGTGGAACGGTCCGAGACTGAAGCTTTCTTT.

The chain uses TRBV6-1 and TRBJ2-1, with D perhaps assigned TRBD1 or TRBD2 (5 bases each). V lost 2 bases and J lost 0, with 11 bases in between. This CDR3 contains 16 residues. Germline CDR1 reads MNHNS; CDR2 reads SASEGT. Written as DNA, the CDR3 is TGTGCCAGCAGTGAACGGTGGGGGAGCTCCTACAATGAGCAGTTCTTC. Its protein product is CASSERWGSSYNEQFF.

This chain uses TRBV18 with TRBJ1-2; TRBD1 aligns across 9 bases. J gave up 3 bases and V 4 bases, and 6 bases lay outside the gene matches. The CDR3 runs 15 residues. CDR1 KGHSH and CDR2 LQKENI come from the germline V gene. In DNA form, the CDR3 reads TGTGCCAGCTCACGGCCGGACAGGGGCGACTATGGCTACACCTTC. It specifies CASSRPDRGDYGYTF.